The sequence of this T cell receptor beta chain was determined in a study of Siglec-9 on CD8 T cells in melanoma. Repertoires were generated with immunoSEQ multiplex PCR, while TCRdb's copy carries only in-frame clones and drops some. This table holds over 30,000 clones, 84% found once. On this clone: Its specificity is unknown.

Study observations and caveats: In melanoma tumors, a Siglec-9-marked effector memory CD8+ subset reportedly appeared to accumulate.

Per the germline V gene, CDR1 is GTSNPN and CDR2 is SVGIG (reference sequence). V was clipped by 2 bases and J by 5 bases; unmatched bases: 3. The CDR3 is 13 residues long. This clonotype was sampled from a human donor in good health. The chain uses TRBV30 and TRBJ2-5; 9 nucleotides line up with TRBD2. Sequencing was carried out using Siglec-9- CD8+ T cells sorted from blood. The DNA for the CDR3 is TGTGCCTGGAGTACTAGCGGGTTGGAGACCCAGTACTTC. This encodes CAWSTSGLETQYF.